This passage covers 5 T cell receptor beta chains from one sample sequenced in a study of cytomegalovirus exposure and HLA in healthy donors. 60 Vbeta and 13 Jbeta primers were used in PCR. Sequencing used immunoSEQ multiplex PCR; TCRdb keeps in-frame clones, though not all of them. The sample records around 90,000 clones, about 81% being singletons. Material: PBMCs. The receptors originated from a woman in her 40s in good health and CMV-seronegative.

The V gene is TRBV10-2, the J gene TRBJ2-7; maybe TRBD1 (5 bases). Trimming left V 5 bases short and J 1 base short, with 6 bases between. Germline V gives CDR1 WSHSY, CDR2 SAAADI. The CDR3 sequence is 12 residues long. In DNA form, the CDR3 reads TGCGCCAGCAGTAAGGGGTCCTACGAGCAGTACTTC. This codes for CASSKGSYEQYF.

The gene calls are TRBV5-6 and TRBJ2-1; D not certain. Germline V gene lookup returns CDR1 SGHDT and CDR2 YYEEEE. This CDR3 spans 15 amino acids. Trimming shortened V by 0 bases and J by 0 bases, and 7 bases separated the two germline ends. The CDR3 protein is CASSLGGSSYNEQFF. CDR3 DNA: TGTGCCAGCAGCTTGGGTGGTAGCTCCTACAATGAGCAGTTCTTC.

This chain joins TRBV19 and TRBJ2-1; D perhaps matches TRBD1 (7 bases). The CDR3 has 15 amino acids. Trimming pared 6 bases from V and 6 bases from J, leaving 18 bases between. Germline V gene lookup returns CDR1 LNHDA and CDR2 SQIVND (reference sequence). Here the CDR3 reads CASSPRDRLGNEQFF. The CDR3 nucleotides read TGTGCCAGTAGCCCCCGGGACAGACTAGGCAATGAGCAGTTCTTC. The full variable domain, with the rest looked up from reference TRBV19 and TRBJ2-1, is DGGITQSPKYLFRKEGQNVTLSCEQNLNHDAMYWYRQDPGQGLRLIYYSQIVNDFQKGDIAEGYSVSREKKESFPLTVTSAQKNPTAFYLCASSPRDRLGNEQFFGPGTRLTVL.

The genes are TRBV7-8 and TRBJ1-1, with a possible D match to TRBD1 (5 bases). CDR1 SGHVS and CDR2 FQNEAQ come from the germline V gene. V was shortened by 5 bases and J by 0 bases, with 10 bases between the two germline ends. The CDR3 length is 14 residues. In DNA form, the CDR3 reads TGTGCCAGCAGCCCGAGACAGTTGAACACTGAAGCTTTCTTT. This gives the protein CASSPRQLNTEAFF.

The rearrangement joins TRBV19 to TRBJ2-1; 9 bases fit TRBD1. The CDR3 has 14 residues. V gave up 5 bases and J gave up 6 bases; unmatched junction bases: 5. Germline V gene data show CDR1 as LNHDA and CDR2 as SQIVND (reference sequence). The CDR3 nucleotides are TGTGCCAGTAGTCCCCTGACAGGGGGCAATGAGCAGTTCTTC. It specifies CASSPLTGGNEQFF.